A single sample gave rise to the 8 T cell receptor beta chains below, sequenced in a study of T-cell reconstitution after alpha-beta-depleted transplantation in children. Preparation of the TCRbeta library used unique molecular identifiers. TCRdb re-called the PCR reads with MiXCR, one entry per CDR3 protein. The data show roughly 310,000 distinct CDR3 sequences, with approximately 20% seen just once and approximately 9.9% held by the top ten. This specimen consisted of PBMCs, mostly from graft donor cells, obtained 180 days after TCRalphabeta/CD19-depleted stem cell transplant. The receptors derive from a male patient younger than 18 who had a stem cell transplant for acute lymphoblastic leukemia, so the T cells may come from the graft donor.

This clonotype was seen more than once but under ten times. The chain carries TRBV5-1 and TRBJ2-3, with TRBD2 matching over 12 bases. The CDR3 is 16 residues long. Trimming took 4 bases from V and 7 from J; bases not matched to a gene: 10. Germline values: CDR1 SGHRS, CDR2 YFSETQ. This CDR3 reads CASSGPTSGSLNTQYF. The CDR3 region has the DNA TGCGCCAGCAGCGGGCCGACTAGCGGGAGTTTGAATACGCAGTATTTT. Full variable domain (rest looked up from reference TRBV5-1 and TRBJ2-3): KAGVTQTPRYLIKTRGQQVTLSCSPISGHRSVSWYQQTPGQGLQFLFEYFSETQRNKGNFPGRFSGRQFSNSRSEMNVSTLELGDSALYLCASSGPTSGSLNTQYFGPGTRLTVL.

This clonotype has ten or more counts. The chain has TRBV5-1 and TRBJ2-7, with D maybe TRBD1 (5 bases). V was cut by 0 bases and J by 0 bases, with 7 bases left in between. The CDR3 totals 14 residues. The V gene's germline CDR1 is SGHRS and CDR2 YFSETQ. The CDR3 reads CASSLEGISYEQYF. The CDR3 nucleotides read TGCGCCAGCAGCTTGGAGGGGATCTCCTACGAGCAGTACTTC.

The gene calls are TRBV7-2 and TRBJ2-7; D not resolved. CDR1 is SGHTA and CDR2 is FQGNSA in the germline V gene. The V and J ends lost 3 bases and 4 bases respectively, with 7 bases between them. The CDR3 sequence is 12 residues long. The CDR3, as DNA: TGTGCCAGCAGCTTTTTTGGATACGAGCAGTACTTC. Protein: CASSFFGYEQYF.

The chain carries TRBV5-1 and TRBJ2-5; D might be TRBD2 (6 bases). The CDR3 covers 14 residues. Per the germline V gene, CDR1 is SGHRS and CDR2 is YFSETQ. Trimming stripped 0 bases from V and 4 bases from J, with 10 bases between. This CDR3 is CASSLEEGRETQYF. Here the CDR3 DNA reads TGCGCCAGCAGCTTGGAGGAGGGAAGAGAGACCCAGTACTTC.

CDR3 amino acids: CATGAGGPYYEQYF. CDR3 bases: TGTGCCACCGGAGCGGGAGGGCCCTACTACGAGCAGTACTTC. The V and J genes are TRBV7-9 and TRBJ2-7; 10 bases agree with TRBD2. CDR1 SEHNR and CDR2 FQNEAQ come from the germline V gene (reference sequence). The CDR3 runs to 14 residues. V lost 10 bases and J lost 3; bases outside the gene matches: 9.

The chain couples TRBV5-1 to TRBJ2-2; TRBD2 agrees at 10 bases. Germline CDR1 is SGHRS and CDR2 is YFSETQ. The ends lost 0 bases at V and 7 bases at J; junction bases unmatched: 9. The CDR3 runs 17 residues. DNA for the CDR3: TGCGCCAGCAGCTTGGAGGGTCTAGCGGGAGAAGGCGGGGAGCTGTTTTTT. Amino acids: CASSLEGLAGEGGELFF.

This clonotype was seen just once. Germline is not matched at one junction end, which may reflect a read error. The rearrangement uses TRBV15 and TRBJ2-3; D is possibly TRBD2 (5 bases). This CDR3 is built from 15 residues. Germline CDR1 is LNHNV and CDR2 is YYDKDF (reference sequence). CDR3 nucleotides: TGTGCCGCCAGCAGAGGGCAAACTAGCACAGATACGCAGTATTTT. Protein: CAASRGQTSTDTQYF.

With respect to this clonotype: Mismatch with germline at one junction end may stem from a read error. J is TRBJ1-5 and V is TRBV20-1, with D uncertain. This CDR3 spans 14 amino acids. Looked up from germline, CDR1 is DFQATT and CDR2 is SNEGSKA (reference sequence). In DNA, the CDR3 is TGCAGTGGTCGGTTGGTGAGTACCAATCATCCCCAGCATTTT. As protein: CSGRLVSTNHPQHF.